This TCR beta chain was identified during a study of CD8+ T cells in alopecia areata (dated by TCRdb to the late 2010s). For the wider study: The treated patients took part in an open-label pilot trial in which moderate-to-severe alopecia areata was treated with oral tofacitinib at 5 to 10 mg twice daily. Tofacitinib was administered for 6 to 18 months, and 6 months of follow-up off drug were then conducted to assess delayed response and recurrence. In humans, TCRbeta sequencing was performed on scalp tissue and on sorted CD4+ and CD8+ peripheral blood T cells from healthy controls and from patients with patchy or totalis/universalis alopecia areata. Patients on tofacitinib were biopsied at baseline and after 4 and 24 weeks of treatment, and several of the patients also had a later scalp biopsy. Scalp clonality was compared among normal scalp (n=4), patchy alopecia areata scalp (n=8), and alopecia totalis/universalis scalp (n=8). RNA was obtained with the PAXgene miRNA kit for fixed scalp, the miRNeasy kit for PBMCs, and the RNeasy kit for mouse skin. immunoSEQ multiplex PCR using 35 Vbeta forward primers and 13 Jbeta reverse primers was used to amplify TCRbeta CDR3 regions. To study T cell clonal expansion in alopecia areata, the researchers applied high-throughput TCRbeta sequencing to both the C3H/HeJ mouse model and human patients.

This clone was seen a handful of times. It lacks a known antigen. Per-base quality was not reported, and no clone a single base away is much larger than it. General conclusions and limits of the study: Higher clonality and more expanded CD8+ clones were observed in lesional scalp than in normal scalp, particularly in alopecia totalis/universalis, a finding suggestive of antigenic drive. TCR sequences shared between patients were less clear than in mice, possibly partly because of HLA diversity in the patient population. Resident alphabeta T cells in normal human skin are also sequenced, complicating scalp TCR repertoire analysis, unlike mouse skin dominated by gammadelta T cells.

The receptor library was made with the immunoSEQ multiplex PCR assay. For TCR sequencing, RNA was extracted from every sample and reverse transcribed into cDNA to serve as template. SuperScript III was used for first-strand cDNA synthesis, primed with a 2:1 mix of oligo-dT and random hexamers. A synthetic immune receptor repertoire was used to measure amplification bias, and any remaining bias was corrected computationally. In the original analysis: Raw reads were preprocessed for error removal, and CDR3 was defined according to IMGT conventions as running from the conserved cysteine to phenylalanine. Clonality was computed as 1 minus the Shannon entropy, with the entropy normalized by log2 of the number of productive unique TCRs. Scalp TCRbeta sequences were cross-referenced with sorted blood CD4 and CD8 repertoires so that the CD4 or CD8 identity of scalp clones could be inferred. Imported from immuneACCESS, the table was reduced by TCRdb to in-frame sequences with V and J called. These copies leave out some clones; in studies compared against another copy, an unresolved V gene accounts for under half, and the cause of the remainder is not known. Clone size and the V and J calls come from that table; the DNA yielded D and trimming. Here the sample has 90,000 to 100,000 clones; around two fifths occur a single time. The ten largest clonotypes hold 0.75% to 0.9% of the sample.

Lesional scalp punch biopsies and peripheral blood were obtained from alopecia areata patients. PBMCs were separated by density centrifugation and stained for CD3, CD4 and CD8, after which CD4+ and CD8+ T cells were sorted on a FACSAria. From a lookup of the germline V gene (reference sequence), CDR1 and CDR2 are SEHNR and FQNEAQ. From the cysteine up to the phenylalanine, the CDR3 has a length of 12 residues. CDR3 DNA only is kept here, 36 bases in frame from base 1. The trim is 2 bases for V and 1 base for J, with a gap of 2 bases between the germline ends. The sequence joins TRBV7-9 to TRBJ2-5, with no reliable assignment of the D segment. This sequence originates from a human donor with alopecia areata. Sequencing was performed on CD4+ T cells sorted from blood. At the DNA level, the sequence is TGTGCCAGCAGCTTATTCCAAGAGACCCAGTACTTC. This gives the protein CASSLFQETQYF. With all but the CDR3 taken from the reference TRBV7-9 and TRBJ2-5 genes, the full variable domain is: DTGVSQNPRHKITKRGQNVTFRCDPISEHNRLYWYRQTLGQGPEFLTYFQNEAQLEKSRLLSDRFSAERPKGSFSTLEIQRTEQGDSAMYLCASSLFQETQYFGPGTRLLVL.